The rows below give T cell receptor beta chains drawn from one sample of a study of T-cell reconstitution after alpha-beta-depleted transplantation in children. TCRdb ran MiXCR on the PCR reads and lists one entry per CDR3 protein. The table includes approximately 300,000 distinct CDR3 sequences, about 9.4% detected once. Material: PBMCs, obtained before TCRalphabeta/CD19-depleted stem cell transplant. The receptors originated from a boy in the first two years of life with acute myeloid leukemia, due to receive a stem cell transplant. CDR3s leave out the opening cysteine and the closing phenylalanine or tryptophan. The order of the fields is V gene, D gene, J gene, CDR3 protein. A D gene is named only where the DNA matches it firmly.

>TRBV12-3/TRBV12-4|.|TRBJ2-7
ASSLGAAGLYEQY
>TRBV10-3|TRBD1|TRBJ1-5
AISDPEQGWEPQH
>TRBV19|.|TRBJ1-5
ASSPRFGNQPQH
>TRBV11-2|.|TRBJ2-3
ASSSPTVRPGDCY
>TRBV20-1|TRBD1|TRBJ2-7
SASPLTGGYEQY
>TRBV25-1|TRBD1|TRBJ2-5
ASSDRPGTEREETQY
>TRBV5-1|TRBD1|TRBJ2-1
ASSSGQGAYEQF
>TRBV6-2/TRBV6-3|TRBD2|TRBJ2-4
ASSSRQASGASKNIQY
>TRBV11-1|TRBD2|TRBJ2-5
ASSSRPPFAGGPFQETQY
>TRBV6-4|TRBD2|TRBJ2-3
ASSDGTSGSLRTDTQY
>TRBV3-1|.|TRBJ2-7
ASSHATGPHYEQY
>TRBV5-5|.|TRBJ2-7
ASSFGSLYEQY
>TRBV28|.|TRBJ2-7
ASSLDGRWTYEQY
>TRBV4-3|TRBD2|TRBJ2-3
ASSQIEAGSTDTQY
>TRBV20-1|.|TRBJ2-5
SASEDVETQY
>TRBV11-2|.|TRBJ1-1
ASSLDSLVYGSEAF
>TRBV20-1|.|TRBJ2-1
CAKIHQAAWRNEQF
>TRBV5-6|.|TRBJ1-2
ASSLDTSYGYT
>TRBV7-9|.|TRBJ2-5
ASSSRVTGGETQY
>TRBV5-1|TRBD1|TRBJ1-1
ASSLARTGKDTEAF
>TRBV5-1|.|TRBJ2-5
ASSYRLGETQY
>TRBV5-1|.|TRBJ2-5
ASRWEETQY
>TRBV11-2|.|TRBJ2-1
ASSPRYEQF
>TRBV25-1|TRBD2|TRBJ2-7
ASSVRSSGTYEQY
>TRBV9|.|TRBJ2-1
ASSGVTVYNEQF
>TRBV19|.|TRBJ1-4
ASLRPGLQLITNEKLF
>TRBV10-3|.|TRBJ2-5
AISESIPQETQY
>TRBV2|TRBD2|TRBJ2-1
ASCAQGGLAGGPHNEQF
>TRBV27|.|TRBJ2-7
ASSFRRTHEQY
>TRBV7-3|.|TRBJ2-5
ASSVTGSQETQY
>TRBV7-2|.|TRBJ2-7
ASSRGTGREQY
>TRBV20-1|TRBD1|TRBJ2-3
SAARRTGGTDTQY
>TRBV24-1|TRBD2|TRBJ2-1
ATSDRLAGPNEQF
>TRBV15|.|TRBJ1-5
ATSRVWGRQPQH
>TRBV29-1|TRBD1|TRBJ2-7
SVEDRGLIYEQY
>TRBV6-1|TRBD2|TRBJ2-3
ASSSSGSTDTQY
>TRBV28|TRBD1|TRBJ1-2
ASSLSGTGTGYT
>TRBV9|.|TRBJ1-2
ASSGAGQRKYGYT
>TRBV11-2|TRBD2|TRBJ2-7
ASSPWSLAGASYEQY
>TRBV28|.|TRBJ2-2
ASSFDLANTGELF
>TRBV6-5|.|TRBJ2-5
ASSYKSGLPGNQQETQY
>TRBV20-1|TRBD1|TRBJ1-6
SARRTGGAYNSPLH
>TRBV12-3/TRBV12-4|TRBD2|TRBJ2-7
ASSQTSLEQY
>TRBV4-1|.|TRBJ2-2
ASSWDSTNTGELF
>TRBV5-1|TRBD1|TRBJ1-1
ASSLDEGALSEAF
>TRBV5-1|TRBD1|TRBJ2-7
ASSWGQYEQY
>TRBV7-6|.|TRBJ2-2
ASSSYPGGDTGELF
>TRBV20-1|.|TRBJ2-1
SATPVGASSYNEQF
>TRBV3-1|.|TRBJ2-1
ASSLRYTPHEQF
>TRBV7-3|TRBD1|TRBJ1-1
ASSLSGGLTEAF